Below are 18 T cell receptor beta chains sequenced from a single sample in a study of OX40 agonist ivuxolimab in advanced cancers. Libraries were prepared by immunoSEQ multiplex PCR; TCRdb keeps only in-frame clonotypes and omits some of them. The sample shows 65,000 to 95,000 clones, over 85% of them seen only once. Sample: CD4+ or CD8+ T cells sorted from blood, taken in a trial of the OX40 agonist ivuxolimab. These receptors were collected from an adult with an advanced solid tumor such as melanoma, head and neck, liver or kidney cancer.

The rearrangement joins TRBV19 to TRBJ2-3, with D possibly TRBD2 on 5 matching bases. The CDR3 runs to 11 residues. V lost 4 bases to trimming and J lost 8 bases, with 7 bases between them. The V gene's germline CDR1 is LNHDA and CDR2 SQIVND (reference sequence). CDR3 loop: CASSTAGTQYF. The CDR3 DNA follows: TGTGCCAGTAGTACCGCGGGTACGCAGTATTTT.

This chain connects TRBV6-1 to TRBJ1-6, with TRBD1 matching over 8 bases. The CDR3 sequence is 14 residues long. V gave up 6 bases and J gave up 7 bases; unmatched junction bases: 5. Germline CDR1 reads MNHNS; CDR2 reads SASEGT. For the CDR3, the DNA is TGTGCCAGCAGCCGACAGGGGAGCAATTCACCCCTCCACTTT. It translates to CASSRQGSNSPLHF.

The V call is TRBV6-1, the J call TRBJ2-4, with a weak D call TRBD2 (6 bases). Trimming removed 2 bases at V and 0 bases at J, with 17 bases between. The CDR3 runs to 18 residues. From germline, CDR1 is MNHNS and CDR2 SASEGT. The CDR3 nucleotides are TGTGCCAGCAGTGAATTCTCTGGCGGGGATGTAGCCAAAAACATTCAGTACTTC. This sequence encodes CASSEFSGGDVAKNIQYF.

V gene TRBV19 combines with J gene TRBJ2-7, with 8 bases that match TRBD1. From germline, CDR1 is LNHDA and CDR2 SQIVND (reference sequence). This CDR3 region has 15 residues. V lost 4 bases, J lost 2 bases, and 7 bases stayed unmatched. CDR3 residues: CASSSDRGDPYEQYF. CDR3 DNA: TGTGCCAGTAGTAGTGACAGGGGTGACCCCTACGAGCAGTACTTC.

The rearrangement joins TRBV9 to TRBJ2-1, with a tentative D call TRBD1 (6 bases). V lost 2 bases and J 7 bases, leaving 10 bases between the germline ends. The CDR3 covers 13 residues. Per the germline V gene, CDR1 is SGDLS and CDR2 is YYNGEE. CDR3 bases: TGTGCCAGCAGCGTTCTGGGGGCGAATGAGCAGTTCTTC. Its protein is CASSVLGANEQFF. The whole variable domain, filled in from reference TRBV9 and TRBJ2-1, reads DSGVTQTPKHLITATGQRVTLRCSPRSGDLSVYWYQQSLDQGLQFLIQYYNGEERAKGNILERFSAQQFPDLHSELNLSSLELGDSALYFCASSVLGANEQFFGPGTRLTVL.

CDR3: CASSPGLLDNEQFF. The CDR3 DNA sequence: TGCGCCAGCAGCCCGGGTCTTTTGGATAATGAGCAGTTCTTC. The chain couples TRBV4-1 to TRBJ2-1; no definite D call. This CDR3 has 14 residues. The germline V and J ends were trimmed by 4 bases and 7 bases, with 14 bases remaining between them. The germline V gene encodes CDR1 MGHRA and CDR2 YSYEKL.

The rearrangement joins TRBV15 to TRBJ2-7, with D perhaps matching TRBD1 (5 bases). Germline loops: CDR1 LNHNV, CDR2 YYDKDF (reference sequence). V was shortened by 6 bases and J by 2 bases, with 11 bases between the two germline ends. CDR3 length equals 13 residues. For the CDR3, the DNA is TGTGCCACCAGGAATGGGGCGGCCTACGAGCAGTACTTC. Translating gives CATRNGAAYEQYF.

This chain uses TRBV5-1 with TRBJ1-5, with D possibly TRBD1 on 6 matching bases. This CDR3 spans 15 amino acids. CDR1 is SGHRS and CDR2 is YFSETQ in the germline V gene. V lost 1 base and J 3 bases, leaving 11 bases between the germline ends. The CDR3 is CASSLRTGPNQPQHF. CDR3 nucleotide sequence: TGCGCCAGCAGCTTGCGCACAGGGCCCAATCAGCCCCAGCATTTT. The full variable domain, in which reference TRBV5-1 and TRBJ1-5 provide the parts outside the CDR3, is KAGVTQTPRYLIKTRGQQVTLSCSPISGHRSVSWYQQTPGQGLQFLFEYFSETQRNKGNFPGRFSGRQFSNSRSEMNVSTLELGDSALYLCASSLRTGPNQPQHFGDGTRLSIL.

The chain links TRBV6-5 to TRBJ1-5, with D perhaps matching TRBD1 (5 bases). The V gene's germline CDR1 is MNHEY and CDR2 SVGAGI. CDR3 length: 15 residues. V was pared by 2 bases and J by 0 bases, with 8 bases between. In DNA, the CDR3 is TGTGCCAGCAGTTACACCAGGGATAGCAATCAGCCCCAGCATTTT. This encodes CASSYTRDSNQPQHF.

The chain recombines TRBV6-1 with TRBJ1-1; TRBD1 aligns across 7 bases. CDR3 length: 15 residues. The V segment lost 5 bases and the J segment 4 bases; nucleotides outside the gene matches: 10. Germline CDR1 MNHNS, CDR2 SASEGT. In DNA form, the CDR3 reads TGTGCCAGCAGTCCTCAGACAGGGCCGGGCACTGAAGCTTTCTTT. Translation: CASSPQTGPGTEAFF.

The rearrangement uses TRBV18 and TRBJ2-7, with D tentatively TRBD2 (5 bases). The CDR3 loop spans 13 amino acids. Germline loops: CDR1 KGHSH, CDR2 LQKENI. V was pared by 3 bases and J by 1 base, with 7 bases between. The CDR3 DNA reads TGTGCCAGCTCACCCGGGATTTCCTACGAGCAGTACTTC. Translation gives CASSPGISYEQYF.

As to this clone: The sample has other DNA sequences that encode this CDR3 too. This chain links TRBV5-1 with TRBJ2-5, with D uncertain. V was trimmed by 4 bases and J by 3 bases, leaving 4 bases between them. This CDR3 region has 11 residues. Germline CDR1 and CDR2: SGHRS and YFSETQ. The CDR3 protein is CASSREETQYF. The DNA for the CDR3 is TGCGCCAGCAGCAGGGAAGAGACCCAGTACTTC.

The chain couples TRBV19 to TRBJ1-5; no clear D gene. The germline CDR1 and CDR2 sequences are LNHDA and SQIVND (reference sequence). This CDR3 comprises 15 residues. The V and J ends lost 3 bases and 8 bases respectively, with 17 bases between them. For the CDR3, the DNA is TGTGCCAGTAGTATCGGCCTGGGCCGGGGAGAGCCCCAGCATTTT. Amino acids: CASSIGLGRGEPQHF.

The CDR3 nucleotides are TGTGTGTCGCGGCCGGAGTACGAGCAGTACTTC. Amino acids: CVSRPEYEQYF. The rearrangement uses TRBV2 and TRBJ2-7; D remains ambiguous. Germline CDR1 SNHLY, CDR2 FYNNEI. The CDR3 has 11 residues.

The CDR3, as DNA: TGTGCCAGCAGCCCACCCGGCAGGGCCCGTCCCCAGTTCTTC. Translated: CASSPPGRARPQFF. This chain links TRBV7-9 with TRBJ2-1; D perhaps matches TRBD1 (5 bases). Germline V CDR1 and CDR2: SEHNR, FQNEAQ (reference sequence). Trimming shortened V by 5 bases and J by 13 bases, and 21 bases separated the two germline ends. This CDR3 has 14 amino acids.

This chain links TRBV6-5 with TRBJ1-1, with 7 bases matching TRBD1. Trimming removed 4 bases from V and 4 bases from J; junction bases left unmatched: 6. Germline CDR1 and CDR2: MNHEY and SVGAGI. The CDR3 is made up of 14 amino acids. For the CDR3, the DNA is TGTGCCAGCAGTTTAGACAGGGTACGCACTGAAGCTTTCTTT. It specifies CASSLDRVRTEAFF.

The chain uses TRBV5-1 and TRBJ2-5, with D uncertain. The V end lost 0 bases, the J end lost 2 bases, and 5 bases lay between the germline ends. This CDR3 has 13 residues. CDR1 SGHRS and CDR2 YFSETQ come from the germline V gene. For the CDR3, the DNA is TGCGCCAGCAGCTTGGACAATCAAGAGACCCAGTACTTC. Its protein product is CASSLDNQETQYF.

This clone has just a few counts. V gene TRBV30 combines with J gene TRBJ2-3; 15 bases map to TRBD2. The CDR3 sequence is 16 residues long. Looked up from germline, CDR1 is GTSNPN and CDR2 is SVGIG (reference sequence). The J segment lost 5 bases and the V segment lost 3 bases, leaving 6 bases of the junction unmatched. The CDR3, as DNA: TGTGCCTGGAGCCGGACTAGCGGGGGGGCCGGAGATACGCAGTATTTT. This gives the protein CAWSRTSGGAGDTQYF.